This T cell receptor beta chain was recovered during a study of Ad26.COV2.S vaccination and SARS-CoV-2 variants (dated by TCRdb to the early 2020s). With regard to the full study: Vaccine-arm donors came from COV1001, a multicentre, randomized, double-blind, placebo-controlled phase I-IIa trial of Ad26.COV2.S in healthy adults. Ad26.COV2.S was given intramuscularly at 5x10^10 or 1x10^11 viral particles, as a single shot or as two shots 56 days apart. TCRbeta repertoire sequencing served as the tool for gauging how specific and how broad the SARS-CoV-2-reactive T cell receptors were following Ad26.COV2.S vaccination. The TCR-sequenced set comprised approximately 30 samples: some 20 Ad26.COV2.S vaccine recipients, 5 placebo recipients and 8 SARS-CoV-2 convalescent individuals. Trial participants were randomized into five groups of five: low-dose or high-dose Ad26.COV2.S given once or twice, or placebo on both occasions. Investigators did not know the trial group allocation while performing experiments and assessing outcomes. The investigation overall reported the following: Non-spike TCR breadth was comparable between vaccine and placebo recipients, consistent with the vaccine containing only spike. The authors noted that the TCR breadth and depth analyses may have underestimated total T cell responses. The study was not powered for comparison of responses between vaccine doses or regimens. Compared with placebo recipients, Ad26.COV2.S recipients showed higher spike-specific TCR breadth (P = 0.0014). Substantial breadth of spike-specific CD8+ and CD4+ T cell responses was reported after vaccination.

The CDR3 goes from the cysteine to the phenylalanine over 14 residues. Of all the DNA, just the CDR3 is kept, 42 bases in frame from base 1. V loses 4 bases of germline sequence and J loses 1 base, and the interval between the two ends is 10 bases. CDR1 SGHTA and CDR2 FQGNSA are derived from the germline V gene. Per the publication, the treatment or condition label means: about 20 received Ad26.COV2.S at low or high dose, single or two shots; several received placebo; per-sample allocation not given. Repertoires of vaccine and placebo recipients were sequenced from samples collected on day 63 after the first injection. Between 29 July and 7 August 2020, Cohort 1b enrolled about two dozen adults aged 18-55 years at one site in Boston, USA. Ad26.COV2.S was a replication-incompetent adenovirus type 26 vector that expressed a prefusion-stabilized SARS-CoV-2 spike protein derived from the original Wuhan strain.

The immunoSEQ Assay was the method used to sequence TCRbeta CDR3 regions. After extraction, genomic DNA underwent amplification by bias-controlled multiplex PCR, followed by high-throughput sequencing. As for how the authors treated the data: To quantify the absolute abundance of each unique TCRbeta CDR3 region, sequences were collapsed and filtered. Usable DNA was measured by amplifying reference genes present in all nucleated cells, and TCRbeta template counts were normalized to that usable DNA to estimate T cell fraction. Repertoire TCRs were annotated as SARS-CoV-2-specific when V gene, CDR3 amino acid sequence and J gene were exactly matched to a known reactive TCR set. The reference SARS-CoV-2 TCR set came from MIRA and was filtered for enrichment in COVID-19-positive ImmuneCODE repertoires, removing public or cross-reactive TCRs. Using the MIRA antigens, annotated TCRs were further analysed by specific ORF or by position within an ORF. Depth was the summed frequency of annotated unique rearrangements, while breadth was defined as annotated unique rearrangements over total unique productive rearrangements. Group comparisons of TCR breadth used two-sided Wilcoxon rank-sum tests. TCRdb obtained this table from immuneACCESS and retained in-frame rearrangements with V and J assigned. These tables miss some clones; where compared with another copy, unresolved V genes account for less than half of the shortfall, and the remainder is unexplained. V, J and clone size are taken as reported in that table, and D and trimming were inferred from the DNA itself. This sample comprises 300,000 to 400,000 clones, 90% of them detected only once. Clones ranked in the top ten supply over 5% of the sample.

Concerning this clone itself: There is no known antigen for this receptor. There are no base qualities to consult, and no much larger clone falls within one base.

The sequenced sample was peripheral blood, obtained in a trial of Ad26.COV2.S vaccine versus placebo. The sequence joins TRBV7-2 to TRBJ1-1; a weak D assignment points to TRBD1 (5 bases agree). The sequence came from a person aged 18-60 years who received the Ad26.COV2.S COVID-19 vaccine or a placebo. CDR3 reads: CASSSLQGNTEAFF. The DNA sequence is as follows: TGTGCCAGCAGCTCACTTCAGGGGAACACTGAAGCTTTCTTT.